This T cell receptor beta chain was recorded in a study of glioma-infiltrating T cells. The study's findings and limits: Above-expected tissue-blood divergence occurred in all gliomas, most in low-grade ones.

The iRepertoire nested amplicon-rescue multiplex PCR amplified TCR alpha and beta CDR3s from RNA. One entry per CDR3 protein results from TCRdb running MiXCR on the multiplex PCR reads. This repertoire shows roughly 190,000 distinct CDR3 sequences, over 25% found once; its top ten account for 20%. This CDR3 is built from 17 residues. CDR1 SQVTM and CDR2 ANQGSEA come from the germline V gene. Trimming pared 6 bases from V and 1 base from J, leaving 23 bases between. In regard to this clonotype: Its antigen is still unknown.

The chain joins TRBV29-1 to TRBJ2-3; the D gene is possibly TRBD2 (6 bases). The clonotype originates from a human donor with low-grade glioma or glioblastoma, undergoing nonglioma brain surgery, or in good health (not recorded which). The material sequenced was glioma tissue, nonneoplastic brain tissue, or PBMCs (not recorded which). This CDR3 reads CSVLGLLLSGGTDTQYF. For the CDR3, the DNA is TGCAGCGTGTTGGGACTCCTACTCAGTGGGGGCACAGATACGCAGTATTTT.